These T cell receptor beta chains were read from a single sample in a study of blood T cell repertoires in COVID-19. The repertoire was sequenced with immunoSEQ multiplex PCR; TCRdb's copy has only in-frame clones and lacks some. Among some 38,000 clones listed, roughly three quarters were seen once. The sample consisted of peripheral blood. These receptor sequences come from a man between 65 and 80 years old with acute or convalescent COVID-19. Each CDR3 is given with its conserved first and last residue. A D gene is named only where the DNA matches it firmly. Where a row states a size, it is once, few, many or the class of an expanded clone; other rows omit it.

abundance: NA; len: 11; d_gene: NA; v_gene: TRBV6-5; j_gene: TRBJ2-7; CDR3aa: CASSDNYEQYF; CDR3nt: TGTGCCAGTAGCGACAACTACGAGCAGTACTTC
abundance: once; len: 12; d_gene: TRBD1; v_gene: TRBV19; j_gene: TRBJ1-1; CDR3aa: CASSDRVREAFF; CDR3nt: TGTGCCAGTAGTGACAGGGTCCGTGAAGCTTTCTTT
abundance: NA; len: 14; d_gene: TRBD1; v_gene: TRBV7-2; j_gene: TRBJ2-5; CDR3aa: CASSLRTGQETQYF; CDR3nt: TGTGCCAGCAGCCTTCGGACAGGACAAGAGACCCAGTACTTC
abundance: NA; len: 13; d_gene: NA; v_gene: TRBV7-2; j_gene: TRBJ1-2; CDR3aa: CASSLQANYGYTF; CDR3nt: TGTGCCAGCAGCCTACAGGCTAACTATGGCTACACCTTC
abundance: NA; len: 15; d_gene: TRBD1; v_gene: TRBV6-5; j_gene: TRBJ2-1; CDR3aa: CASSYSPDRANEQFF; CDR3nt: TGTGCCAGCAGTTACTCCCCGGACAGGGCAAATGAGCAGTTCTTC
abundance: NA; len: 14; d_gene: NA; v_gene: TRBV4-3; j_gene: TRBJ2-7; CDR3aa: CASSQDPGSYEQYF; CDR3nt: TGCGCCAGCAGCCAAGATCCGGGGTCCTACGAGCAGTACTTC
abundance: NA; len: 14; d_gene: NA; v_gene: TRBV7-2; j_gene: TRBJ2-7; CDR3aa: CASSSGDGAYEQYF; CDR3nt: TGTGCCAGCAGCTCGGGGGACGGTGCCTACGAGCAGTACTTC
abundance: few; len: 13; d_gene: TRBD1; v_gene: TRBV7-2; j_gene: TRBJ1-1; CDR3aa: CASSFTGGTEAFF; CDR3nt: TGTGCCAGCAGCTTCACAGGGGGCACTGAAGCTTTCTTT
abundance: few; len: 17; d_gene: TRBD2; v_gene: TRBV7-2; j_gene: TRBJ2-5; CDR3aa: CASSLGRLAGLQETQYF; CDR3nt: TGTGCCAGCAGCTTAGGACGGCTAGCGGGGCTTCAAGAGACCCAGTACTTC
abundance: NA; len: 15; d_gene: TRBD1; v_gene: TRBV6-5; j_gene: TRBJ1-1; CDR3aa: CASSYLGQGNTEAFF; CDR3nt: TGTGCCAGCAGTTACCTGGGACAGGGTAACACTGAAGCTTTCTTT
abundance: NA; len: 16; d_gene: NA; v_gene: TRBV10-3; j_gene: TRBJ1-6; CDR3aa: CAISVQPGRANSPLHF; CDR3nt: TGTGCCATCAGTGTTCAGCCCGGCAGGGCGAACTCACCCCTCCACTTT
abundance: NA; len: 16; d_gene: TRBD1; v_gene: TRBV27; j_gene: TRBJ2-1; CDR3aa: CASSLFGTGGLNEQFF; CDR3nt: TGTGCCAGCAGTTTATTTGGGACAGGGGGCTTGAATGAGCAGTTCTTC
abundance: NA; len: 16; d_gene: NA; v_gene: TRBV30; j_gene: TRBJ1-3; CDR3aa: CAWTFLSRGSGNTIYF; CDR3nt: TGTGCCTGGACCTTCCTCTCTAGGGGCTCTGGAAACACCATATATTTT
abundance: NA; len: 15; d_gene: TRBD1; v_gene: TRBV7-9; j_gene: TRBJ2-3; CDR3aa: CASSSRTGPTDTQYF; CDR3nt: TGTGCCAGCAGCTCCCGGACAGGGCCCACAGATACGCAGTATTTT
abundance: NA; len: 14; d_gene: NA; v_gene: TRBV19; j_gene: TRBJ1-5; CDR3aa: CGRRTDQTNQPQHF; CDR3nt: TGTGGCAGGAGGACAGACCAGACGAATCAGCCCCAGCATTTT
abundance: NA; len: 17; d_gene: NA; v_gene: TRBV9; j_gene: TRBJ1-3; CDR3aa: CASSSGRGTHSGNTIYF; CDR3nt: TGTGCCAGCAGCTCCGGTCGGGGAACACACTCTGGAAACACCATATATTTT
abundance: NA; len: 16; d_gene: TRBD2; v_gene: TRBV28; j_gene: TRBJ2-3; CDR3aa: CASSFPIAGGLRAQYF; CDR3nt: TGTGCCAGCAGTTTCCCCATAGCGGGAGGGTTGAGGGCGCAGTATTTT
abundance: NA; len: 16; d_gene: TRBD2; v_gene: TRBV3-1/TRBV3-2; j_gene: TRBJ2-2; CDR3aa: CASSRMRGGYTGELFF; CDR3nt: TGTGCCAGCAGCCGCATGCGGGGGGGCTACACCGGGGAGCTGTTTTTT
abundance: NA; len: 13; d_gene: NA; v_gene: TRBV6-1; j_gene: TRBJ2-3; CDR3aa: CASSEARTDTQYF; CDR3nt: TGTGCCAGCAGTGAAGCGCGGACAGATACGCAGTATTTT
abundance: NA; len: 15; d_gene: NA; v_gene: TRBV6-5; j_gene: TRBJ2-5; CDR3aa: CASSYSRLTQETQYF; CDR3nt: TGTGCCAGCAGTTACTCGCGCCTAACTCAAGAGACCCAGTACTTC
abundance: NA; len: 16; d_gene: TRBD2; v_gene: TRBV15; j_gene: TRBJ2-7; CDR3aa: CATSSSLAGALYEQYF; CDR3nt: TGTGCCACCAGCAGCTCACTAGCGGGTGCTCTGTACGAGCAGTACTTC
abundance: NA; len: 13; d_gene: NA; v_gene: TRBV11-2; j_gene: TRBJ1-1; CDR3aa: CASSFGRFTEAFF; CDR3nt: TGTGCCAGCAGCTTTGGTCGGTTCACTGAAGCTTTCTTT
abundance: NA; len: 14; d_gene: TRBD2; v_gene: TRBV29-1; j_gene: TRBJ2-2; CDR3aa: CSVPGLKNTGELFF; CDR3nt: TGCAGCGTACCGGGACTAAAGAACACCGGGGAGCTGTTTTTT
abundance: NA; len: 11; d_gene: NA; v_gene: TRBV6-5; j_gene: TRBJ1-3; CDR3aa: CASSYGSTIYF; CDR3nt: TGTGCCAGCAGTTACGGGAGCACCATATATTTT
abundance: NA; len: 14; d_gene: TRBD1; v_gene: TRBV5-6; j_gene: TRBJ1-2; CDR3aa: CASSQDRGHYGYTF; CDR3nt: TGTGCCAGCAGCCAGGACAGGGGCCACTATGGCTACACCTTC
abundance: NA; len: 15; d_gene: NA; v_gene: TRBV19; j_gene: TRBJ1-1; CDR3aa: CASILGPGPGTEAFF; CDR3nt: TGTGCCAGTATCCTCGGACCTGGGCCGGGGACTGAAGCTTTCTTT
abundance: few; len: 16; d_gene: NA; v_gene: TRBV9; j_gene: TRBJ2-6; CDR3aa: CASSTLGSSGANVLTF; CDR3nt: TGTGCCAGCAGCACTCTGGGGAGTTCTGGGGCCAACGTCCTGACTTTC
abundance: once; len: 13; d_gene: NA; v_gene: TRBV11-3; j_gene: TRBJ1-1; CDR3aa: CASSLAGGTEAFF; CDR3nt: TGTGCCAGCAGCTTAGCGGGGGGGACTGAAGCTTTCTTT
abundance: NA; len: 12; d_gene: NA; v_gene: TRBV27; j_gene: TRBJ1-5; CDR3aa: CASSRVNQPQHF; CDR3nt: TGTGCCAGCAGCCGTGTCAATCAGCCCCAGCATTTT
abundance: NA; len: 14; d_gene: NA; v_gene: TRBV27; j_gene: TRBJ2-7; CDR3aa: CASYSGGPGYEQYF; CDR3nt: TGTGCCAGCTATTCTGGGGGCCCAGGCTACGAGCAGTACTTC
abundance: NA; len: 14; d_gene: NA; v_gene: TRBV5-4; j_gene: TRBJ1-1; CDR3aa: CASSFNRRDGEAFF; CDR3nt: TGTGCCAGCAGCTTCAACAGGAGGGACGGTGAAGCTTTCTTT
abundance: NA; len: 15; d_gene: NA; v_gene: TRBV28; j_gene: TRBJ1-1; CDR3aa: CASSQFSSPTVEAFF; CDR3nt: TGTGCCAGCAGTCAATTCAGCTCCCCAACAGTTGAAGCTTTCTTT
abundance: NA; len: 17; d_gene: TRBD1; v_gene: TRBV5-1; j_gene: TRBJ1-2; CDR3aa: CASSLTGQGGNGYGYTF; CDR3nt: TGCGCCAGCAGCCTGACCGGACAGGGAGGAAACGGCTATGGCTACACCTTC
abundance: NA; len: 14; d_gene: NA; v_gene: TRBV30; j_gene: TRBJ1-6; CDR3aa: CAWLRQAYNSPLHF; CDR3nt: TGTGCCTGGCTACGACAGGCGTATAATTCACCCCTCCACTTT
abundance: once; len: 16; d_gene: TRBD2; v_gene: TRBV6-2/TRBV6-3; j_gene: TRBJ2-7; CDR3aa: CASSYPTSGHSYEQYF; CDR3nt: TGTGCCAGCAGTTACCCGACTAGCGGGCACTCCTACGAGCAGTACTTC
abundance: few; len: 13; d_gene: TRBD1; v_gene: TRBV7-2; j_gene: TRBJ1-2; CDR3aa: CASSSRDRGGYTF; CDR3nt: TGTGCCAGCAGCTCCCGGGACAGGGGTGGCTACACCTTC
abundance: NA; len: 14; d_gene: TRBD1; v_gene: TRBV11-2; j_gene: TRBJ1-3; CDR3aa: CASSQGQQVDTIYF; CDR3nt: TGTGCCAGCAGCCAGGGACAGCAAGTCGACACCATATATTTT
abundance: few; len: 14; d_gene: TRBD1; v_gene: TRBV5-1; j_gene: TRBJ2-7; CDR3aa: CASSRTGGVYEQYF; CDR3nt: TGCGCCAGCAGCCGGACAGGGGGCGTCTACGAGCAGTACTTC
abundance: NA; len: 13; d_gene: NA; v_gene: TRBV10-3; j_gene: TRBJ2-3; CDR3aa: CATNEGGTDTQYF; CDR3nt: TGTGCCACCAACGAGGGGGGCACAGATACGCAGTATTTT
abundance: once; len: 18; d_gene: TRBD2; v_gene: TRBV11-2; j_gene: TRBJ2-6; CDR3aa: CASSLKRSGGAGANVLTF; CDR3nt: TGTGCCAGCAGTCTAAAGAGGTCCGGGGGGGCTGGGGCCAACGTCCTGACTTTC
abundance: few; len: 15; d_gene: TRBD1; v_gene: TRBV19; j_gene: TRBJ1-2; CDR3aa: CASSIGQGMNYGYTF; CDR3nt: TGTGCCAGTAGTATTGGACAGGGGATGAACTATGGCTACACCTTC
abundance: NA; len: 15; d_gene: NA; v_gene: TRBV14; j_gene: TRBJ2-1; CDR3aa: CASSPQGRAVSEQFF; CDR3nt: TGTGCCAGCAGCCCCCAGGGTAGGGCGGTAAGTGAGCAGTTCTTC
abundance: NA; len: 12; d_gene: NA; v_gene: TRBV6-5; j_gene: TRBJ2-7; CDR3aa: CASRSTGNEQYF; CDR3nt: TGTGCCAGCAGGTCCACAGGGAATGAGCAGTACTTC
abundance: NA; len: 15; d_gene: NA; v_gene: TRBV2; j_gene: TRBJ2-1; CDR3aa: CASYEGGGSYNEQFF; CDR3nt: TGTGCCAGCTATGAGGGAGGGGGCTCCTACAATGAGCAGTTCTTC
abundance: NA; len: 16; d_gene: TRBD2; v_gene: TRBV2; j_gene: TRBJ2-1; CDR3aa: CASRRLAGDIFDEQFF; CDR3nt: TGTGCCAGCAGGAGACTAGCGGGAGATATATTCGATGAGCAGTTCTTC
abundance: few; len: 14; d_gene: NA; v_gene: TRBV20-1; j_gene: TRBJ2-7; CDR3aa: CSASPGRRAYEQYF; CDR3nt: TGCAGTGCTAGTCCGGGTCGCAGGGCCTACGAGCAGTACTTC
abundance: NA; len: 17; d_gene: NA; v_gene: TRBV21-1; j_gene: TRBJ2-3; CDR3aa: CASSKVGPGLVTDTQYF; CDR3nt: TGTGCCAGCAGCAAAGTGGGGCCAGGGTTGGTCACAGATACGCAGTATTTT
abundance: NA; len: 15; d_gene: NA; v_gene: TRBV2; j_gene: TRBJ2-2; CDR3aa: CASRPPGTNTGELFF; CDR3nt: TGTGCCAGCAGGCCCCCGGGAACGAACACCGGGGAGCTGTTTTTT
abundance: NA; len: 16; d_gene: TRBD2; v_gene: TRBV7-9; j_gene: TRBJ2-5; CDR3aa: CASSLGSPSGSGTQYF; CDR3nt: TGTGCCAGCAGCTTAGGCTCGCCTAGCGGGAGTGGGACCCAGTACTTC
abundance: NA; len: 12; d_gene: NA; v_gene: TRBV24-1; j_gene: TRBJ2-1; CDR3aa: CATSQGFTEQFF; CDR3nt: TGTGCCACCAGCCAGGGTTTTACTGAGCAGTTCTTC
abundance: NA; len: 13; d_gene: NA; v_gene: TRBV6-1; j_gene: TRBJ1-5; CDR3aa: CASSDRVRQPQHF; CDR3nt: TGTGCCAGCAGTGACAGGGTACGGCAGCCCCAGCATTTT
abundance: NA; len: 18; d_gene: TRBD1; v_gene: TRBV6-1; j_gene: TRBJ2-6; CDR3aa: CASSDRDRSDSGANVLTF; CDR3nt: TGTGCCAGCAGTGACCGGGACAGGAGCGATTCTGGGGCCAACGTCCTGACTTTC
abundance: NA; len: 15; d_gene: NA; v_gene: TRBV6-5; j_gene: TRBJ1-1; CDR3aa: CASSKTFRLNTEAFF; CDR3nt: TGTGCCAGCAGCAAGACATTCCGTCTGAACACTGAAGCTTTCTTT